A single T cell receptor (beta chain) is shown here with its context. What it binds is unknown. Sorting of CD4+ and CD8+ T cells was performed on PBMCs. RNA, once extracted, was reverse transcribed into cDNA for use as the sequencing template. The protocol was immunoSEQ multiplex PCR, while the TCRdb copy is restricted to in-frame clones and leaves out a portion. The sample has 150,000 to 200,000 clones, 67% seen once; the top ten hold roughly 11%. The sample comes from a study of CD8+ T cells in alopecia areata. Study results and caveats: Patients displayed less clarity in TCR sharing than mice, a finding possibly related to HLA. Normal scalp showed lower clonality than lesional scalp, especially alopecia totalis/universalis.

Looked up from germline, CDR1 is SGHAT and CDR2 is FQDESV (reference sequence). V dropped 4 bases and J dropped 2; count of bases not matched to a gene: 7. This CDR3 has 15 amino acids. The sequences come from CD8+ T cells sorted from blood, collected at week 0. The chain links TRBV11-1 to TRBJ2-7, with 8 bases lining up with TRBD2. The source is a human donor with alopecia areata. CDR3 region: CASSWSQGLAYEQYF. The CDR3 bases are TGTGCCAGCAGCTGGTCCCAGGGACTAGCCTACGAGCAGTACTTC.